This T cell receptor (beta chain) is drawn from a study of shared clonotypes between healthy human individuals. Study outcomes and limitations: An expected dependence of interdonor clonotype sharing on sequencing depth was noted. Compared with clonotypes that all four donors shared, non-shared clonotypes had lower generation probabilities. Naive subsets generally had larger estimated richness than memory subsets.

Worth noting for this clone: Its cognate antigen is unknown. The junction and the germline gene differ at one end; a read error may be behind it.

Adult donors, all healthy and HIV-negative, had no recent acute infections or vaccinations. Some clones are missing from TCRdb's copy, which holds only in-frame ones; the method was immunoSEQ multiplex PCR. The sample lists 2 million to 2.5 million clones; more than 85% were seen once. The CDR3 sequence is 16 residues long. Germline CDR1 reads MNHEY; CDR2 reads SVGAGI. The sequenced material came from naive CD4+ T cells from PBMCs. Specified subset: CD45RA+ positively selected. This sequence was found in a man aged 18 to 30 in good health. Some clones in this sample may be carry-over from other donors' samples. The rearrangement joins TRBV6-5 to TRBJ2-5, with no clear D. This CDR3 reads CASSHSLVRYQETQYF. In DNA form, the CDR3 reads TGTGCCAGCAGTCACTCCCTTGTGAGGTACCAAGAGACCCAGTACTTC.